The clone carrying this TCR beta chain showed up many times. Its matching antigen is unknown. This entry comes from a study of T cells in Graves' hyperthyroidism and ophthalmopathy. The overall study: Peripheral blood sampling occurred at initial diagnosis, before any treatment. Study-wide results and limits: The model foresaw ophthalmopathy a median roughly 6.6 months prior to onset. The majority of expanded thyroid clonotypes above 0.001 also appeared in blood.

Patients were excluded because of uncontrolled infection, other autoimmune disease, pregnancy or lactation. V shed 5 bases, J shed 8 bases, and the junction held 12 bases outside the gene matches. There are 15 residues in the CDR3. Looked up from germline, CDR1 is SGHAT and CDR2 is FQDESV (reference sequence). TCR beta CDR3 regions were amplified from RNA. The TCR CDR3 was amplified in a first-round RT-PCR using the HTBI primer set. TCRdb re-called the multiplex PCR reads with MiXCR, one entry per CDR3 protein. The sample includes roughly 150,000 distinct CDR3 sequences, 9.4% of them seen just once. The clonotype was recovered from a woman younger than 35 with Graves' hyperthyroidism that later progressed to Graves' ophthalmopathy. The V call is TRBV11-1, the J call TRBJ2-1, with 7 bases fitting TRBD1. The specimen was blood. The CDR3 region has the DNA TGTGCCAGCAGCCCTCGGACAGGAGCCTCCGATGAGCAGTTCTTC. The encoded protein is CASSPRTGASDEQFF.